The 16 T cell receptor beta chains reported below all come from one sample, sequenced in a study of beta chain features in type 1 diabetes. Overall study results and limits: Patients with Type 1 diabetes showed moderately but significantly shorter TCRB CDR3s in all four CD4+ subsets.

Antigens of these TCRs are unknown. Expressed TCRB transcripts were sequenced because the entire RNA isolate underwent reverse transcription. Here immunoSEQ multiplex PCR was the method, and the copy in TCRdb shows in-frame clones only, minus some. The table has fewer than 350,000 clones, 15% seen once. The sample consisted of naive CD4+ T cells from blood. These TCRs come from a man between 18 and 29 years old with type 1 diabetes.

The genes are TRBV10-3 and TRBJ2-7, with D unclear. Germline lookup yields CDR1 ENHRY and CDR2 SYGVKD. The CDR3 is 13 amino acids. V lost 8 bases and J 4 bases, leaving 15 bases between the germline ends. CDR3 in amino acids: CAIGSPEIYEQYF. CDR3 sequence (DNA): TGTGCCATCGGATCCCCGGAGATTTACGAGCAGTACTTC.

CDR3 in amino acids: CASSEWTGVEQYF. DNA for the CDR3: TGTGCCAGCAGTGAATGGACAGGGGTAGAGCAGTACTTC. This sequence joins TRBV25-1 and TRBJ2-7; 9 bases fit TRBD1. Germline V gene data show CDR1 as MGHDK and CDR2 as SYGVNS. CDR3 length equals 13 residues. Losses at the gene ends were 1 base for V and 7 bases for J; bases not matched to a gene: 2.

This clone has only a few counts. CDR3 in DNA: TGTGCCAGCAGCTTGATCGTCGGCACAGATACGCAGTATTTT. It yields the protein CASSLIVGTDTQYF. The chain uses TRBV5-6 and TRBJ2-3; D not certain. This CDR3 has 14 amino acids. Germline CDR1 reads SGHDT; CDR2 reads YYEEEE. V was clipped by 1 base and J by 1 base, with 7 bases between them.

The chain employs TRBV19 and TRBJ2-7; a possible D gene is TRBD2 (7 bases). The CDR3 contains 16 residues. Trimming removed 6 bases at V and 11 bases at J, with 29 bases between. Per the germline V gene, CDR1 is LNHDA and CDR2 is SQIVND (reference sequence). CDR3 region: CASSRDGTIYSEGEYF. The DNA for the CDR3 is TGTGCCAGTAGCCGGGACGGGACTATCTATTCCGAGGGGGAGTACTTC.

The chain has TRBV19 and TRBJ2-1; 9 nucleotides match TRBD2. CDR1 LNHDA and CDR2 SQIVND come from the germline V gene (reference sequence). The CDR3 has 15 amino acids. V shed 7 bases and J 3 bases; nucleotides not matched to a gene: 7. In nucleotides, the CDR3 is TGTGCCAGTACCGAGACTAGCGGAGACTACAATGAGCAGTTCTTC. Translation gives CASTETSGDYNEQFF.

The chain uses TRBV5-1 and TRBJ2-5; TRBD1 matches at 7 bases. This CDR3 contains 15 residues. Germline V gene lookup returns CDR1 SGHRS and CDR2 YFSETQ. V was clipped by 1 base and J by 2 bases; unmatched bases: 5. The CDR3 DNA reads as TGCGCCAGCAGCTTGCAGGGACAGATTCAAGAGACCCAGTACTTC. Translated, it gives CASSLQGQIQETQYF.

This clone has more than one count but fewer than ten. This chain connects TRBV5-1 to TRBJ2-6, with D possibly being TRBD1 (5 bases). This CDR3 has 17 amino acids. Trimming cost V 0 bases and J 2 bases, with 12 bases left between them. Germline V gene lookup returns CDR1 SGHRS and CDR2 YFSETQ. The CDR3 sequence: CASSLEARGTGANVLTF. CDR3 in DNA: TGCGCCAGCAGCTTGGAGGCTAGGGGCACTGGGGCCAACGTCCTGACTTTC.

This clone came up a few times. The chain recombines TRBV6-1 with TRBJ2-5; 11 nucleotides agree with TRBD2. Trimming removed 3 bases from V and 4 bases from J; junction bases left unmatched: 10. The CDR3 covers 17 residues. Per the germline V gene, CDR1 is MNHNS and CDR2 is SASEGT. CDR3 region: CASSDRGLADPVETQYF. Written as DNA, the CDR3 is TGTGCCAGCAGTGATAGGGGACTAGCGGACCCCGTAGAGACCCAGTACTTC.

The sample holds a few counts of this clone. V and J are TRBV30 and TRBJ1-2, with a tentative D call TRBD1 (5 bases). Germline V gene data show CDR1 as GTSNPN and CDR2 as SVGIG (reference sequence). This CDR3 spans 15 amino acids. Trimming left V 5 bases short and J 4 bases short, with 20 bases between. For the CDR3, the DNA is TGTGCCTGGCAACCAGGACAAGGGGTCTTCTATGGCTACACCTTC. This gives the protein CAWQPGQGVFYGYTF.

This clone was recorded a few times. This sequence joins TRBV25-1 and TRBJ2-7; TRBD2 agrees at 8 bases. The CDR3 contains 13 residues. Trimming removed 6 bases from V and 5 bases from J; junction bases left unmatched: 6. Germline V CDR1 and CDR2: MGHDK, SYGVNS. The CDR3 DNA reads TGTGCCAGCAGGGCCGGGGGGGAGAACGAGCAGTACTTC. Its protein is CASRAGGENEQYF.

This chain connects TRBV7-8 to TRBJ2-2; TRBD1 matches at 9 bases. The CDR3 runs 15 residues. The junction had 7 bases not matched to a gene; V was cut back by 5 bases and J by 6 bases. Germline loops: CDR1 SGHVS, CDR2 FQNEAQ. CDR3 in amino acids: CASSNRDRAAGELFF. Here the CDR3 DNA reads TGTGCCAGCAGCAACCGGGACAGGGCCGCCGGGGAGCTGTTTTTT.

This clone was seen a few times. This chain connects TRBV7-2 to TRBJ1-2; D gene ambiguous. V was trimmed by 5 bases and J by 6 bases, leaving 13 bases between them. CDR3 length: 13 residues. Germline CDR1 is SGHTA and CDR2 is FQGNSA. The CDR3 coding sequence is TGTGCCAGCAGCCGGTTTTCAGGCCATGGCTACACCTTC. Protein product: CASSRFSGHGYTF.

The V and J genes are TRBV4-2 and TRBJ1-3; the match to TRBD1 covers 8 bases. The CDR3 is made up of 16 amino acids. J lost 2 bases, V lost 0 bases, and 3 bases had no gene match. CDR1 LGHNA and CDR2 YNFKEQ come from the germline V gene. For the CDR3, the DNA is TGTGCCAGCAGCCAAGATACAGGGGGAGCTGGAAACACCATATATTTT. Its translation: CASSQDTGGAGNTIYF.

A few counts support this clone. Other DNA sequences of this sample code for an identical CDR3. The chain couples TRBV2 to TRBJ1-2; no clear D gene. The CDR3 contains 12 residues. CDR1 and CDR2 (germline): SNHLY, FYNNEI. V lost 6 bases, J lost 4 bases, and 9 bases lay in between. The chain's CDR3 is CASSEGGYGYTF. The CDR3 coding sequence is TGTGCCAGCAGCGAGGGAGGCTATGGCTACACCTTC.

There are a few counts of this clone. The chain links TRBV20-1 to TRBJ2-1; D may be TRBD2 (6 bases). Germline CDR1 DFQATT, CDR2 SNEGSKA (reference sequence). The CDR3 contains 10 residues. Trimming cost V 2 bases and J 10 bases, with 6 bases left between them. Here the CDR3 reads CSARLAEQFF. CDR3 coding DNA: TGCAGTGCTAGACTAGCGGAGCAGTTCTTC.

V gene TRBV30 combines with J gene TRBJ2-7; 7 bases line up with TRBD2. Germline values: CDR1 GTSNPN, CDR2 SVGIG (reference sequence). CDR3 length: 12 amino acids. The trim removed 3 bases at V and 6 bases at J, leaving 5 bases unmatched. The CDR3 DNA reads TGTGCCTGGAGCGGGGGGACCCGCGAGCAGTACTTC. Encoded protein: CAWSGGTREQYF.